The T cell receptor (beta chain) described here comes from a study of blood T cell repertoires in COVID-19. In the study overall: Researchers got acute and convalescent COVID-19 samples from the United States, Italy and Spain. PBMCs, B-cell-depleted T cells, or T cells provided the cDNA or gDNA that made up the material.

Authors' analysis steps: Reference gene primer amplification gave nucleated cell count estimates. The repertoire was sequenced with immunoSEQ multiplex PCR; TCRdb's copy has only in-frame clones and lacks some. V and J calls and clone size come straight from that table; D and trimming were deduced from the DNA. The sample yields fewer than 200,000 clones, 80% to 90% seen once. The CDR3 totals 16 residues. Germline V CDR1 and CDR2: SGHVS, FNYEAQ. V lost 5 bases to trimming and J lost 7 bases, with 24 bases between them. The specimen sequenced was peripheral blood. The TCR comes from a young man who had recovered from COVID-19. The rearrangement uses TRBV7-6 and TRBJ2-7, with D perhaps matching TRBD1 (6 bases). CDR3 sequence: CASSRRWDKSPSEQYF. The CDR3, as DNA: TGTGCCAGCAGCCGTAGGTGGGACAAGTCCCCCTCGGAGCAGTACTTC.